The clone carrying this TCR beta chain was recorded at least ten times. Trimming pared 5 bases from V and 5 bases from J, leaving 12 bases between. Germline V lookup: CDR1 WNHNN, CDR2 SYGVQD (reference sequence). The CDR3 totals 14 residues. These data belong to a study of early T cells in non-severe SARS-CoV-2 infection. The overall study: Bulk RNA from unsorted whole blood was sequenced; chains were unpaired.

Using its own MiXCR run on the 5' RACE reads, TCRdb lists one record per CDR3 protein. The sample holds approximately 50,000 distinct CDR3 sequences; under 15% are singletons and the top ten take 1.1% to 1.5%. The TCR comes from an adult who was a healthcare worker with PCR-confirmed SARS-CoV-2 infection or an uninfected control (not recorded which). Sequences were obtained from whole blood. The gene calls are TRBV10-1 and TRBJ1-4, with TRBD1 as a possible D gene (5 bases). Written as DNA, the CDR3 is TGCGCCAGCAGTACTAGCGGGGCCAATGAAAAACTGTTTTTT. Protein product: CASSTSGANEKLFF.